This passage covers 20 T cell receptor beta chains from one sample sequenced in a study of monozygotic twins with inflammatory bowel disease. Using the 5' RACE reads, TCRdb records one entry per CDR3 protein without DNA. This table holds under 150,000 distinct CDR3 sequences. The specimen was blood. The receptors were sampled from a human donor with ulcerative colitis or Crohn's disease, or a healthy co-twin of an affected twin (not recorded which).

CDR3 sequence reads: CASSTGTGGFDEQYF. The rearrangement uses TRBV7-9 and TRBJ2-7; without DNA, the TCRdb call of TRBD1 cannot be checked. The CDR3 runs to 15 residues. The germline gives CDR1 SEHNR, CDR2 FQNEAQ (reference sequence).

The chain uses TRBV6-2 or TRBV6-3 and TRBJ2-5; TCRdb selects TRBD1, and the lack of DNA leaves this call unchecked. The CDR3 consists of 18 residues. Germline assignment: CDR1 MNHEY and CDR2 SVGEGT. CDR3 protein: CASSSEPRTTGFWETQYF.

The rearrangement links TRBV12-3 or TRBV12-4 to TRBJ2-7. The CDR3 length is 16 residues. The CDR3 spells CASSSLGLMGPYEQYF.

The J gene is TRBJ1-1, the V gene TRBV19; lacking DNA, the TRBD1 call made by TCRdb goes unchecked. The CDR3 consists of 14 residues. The germline V gene has CDR1 LNHDA and CDR2 SQIVND (reference sequence). The CDR3 spells CASSITRGSTEAFF.

The chain couples TRBV12-3 or TRBV12-4 to TRBJ1-6. CDR3 length: 14 residues. The CDR3 is CASSFNRLNSPLHF.

The chain joins TRBV12-3 or TRBV12-4 to TRBJ1-1; TCRdb indicates TRBD1, and absent DNA this call remains unverified. The CDR3 extends over 14 amino acids. The chain's CDR3 is CASSLGTMNTEAFF.

This chain joins TRBV5-1 and TRBJ1-4. This CDR3 comprises 17 residues. Germline V CDR1 and CDR2: SGHRS, YFSETQ. CDR3 residues: CASSFAQVRRTNEKLFF.

The J gene is TRBJ2-1, the V gene TRBV6-1; without DNA, the TCRdb call of TRBD2 cannot be checked. The CDR3 is 15 residues long. Germline V gene lookup returns CDR1 MNHNS and CDR2 SASEGT. The CDR3 loop is CAIFSGTSSSDEQFF.

V is TRBV7-6 and J is TRBJ2-7. In germline, CDR1 is SGHVS, CDR2 FNYEAQ. The CDR3 spans 14 residues. The CDR3 here is CASSLEDGSYEQYF.

The chain links TRBV5-1 to TRBJ1-1; TCRdb names TRBD1, which stays unverified in the absence of DNA. The germline V gene has CDR1 SGHRS and CDR2 YFSETQ. This CDR3 contains 14 residues. This CDR3 reads CASSLAGAGTEAFF.

The chain combines TRBV11-2 with TRBJ2-7. The germline CDR1 and CDR2 sequences are SGHAT and FQNNGV. The CDR3 has 12 amino acids. The CDR3 sequence is CAISSQRHQQYF. Combining the CDR3 with reference TRBV11-2 and TRBJ2-7 gives the whole variable domain EAGVAQSPRYKIIEKRQSVAFWCNPISGHATLYWYQQILGQGPKLLIQFQNNGVVDDSQLPKDRFSAERLKGVDSTLKIQPAKLEDSAVYLCAISSQRHQQYFGPGTRLTVT.

The chain recombines TRBV4-3 with TRBJ2-7; TCRdb proposes TRBD1, but this gene call is untestable without DNA. CDR1 LGHNA and CDR2 YSLEER come from the germline V gene. The CDR3 consists of 15 residues. CDR3 sequence: CASSPAGTGNYEQYF.

The chain uses TRBV5-1 and TRBJ1-2. Germline values: CDR1 SGHRS, CDR2 YFSETQ. The CDR3 sequence is 13 residues long. The CDR3 is CASSLDSPYGYTF.

CDR3 protein: CASSVSTSFTYEQYF. V and J are TRBV9 and TRBJ2-7. Germline V gene sequence: CDR1 SGDLS, CDR2 YYNGEE. The CDR3 is made up of 15 amino acids.

This sequence joins TRBV3-1 and TRBJ2-5; TCRdb's D gene call, TRBD1, goes unchecked for lack of DNA. Germline CDR1 reads LGHDT; CDR2 reads YNNKEL (reference sequence). The length of the CDR3 is 15 residues. The CDR3 sequence: CASSQPTGGFETQYF.

The chain uses TRBV27 and TRBJ1-4; TCRdb designates TRBD1, a call that cannot be tested without DNA. CDR1 is MNHEY, CDR2 SMNVEV, per germline (reference sequence). The CDR3 is 16 residues long. The CDR3 reads CASSKNRGLLNEKLFF.

This chain uses TRBV12-3 or TRBV12-4 with TRBJ2-3; lacking DNA, the TRBD1 call made by TCRdb goes unchecked. CDR3 size: 13 residues. CDR3 sequence reads: CASRSSGGDTQYF.

The V and J genes are TRBV4-3 and TRBJ2-7. Looked up from germline, CDR1 is LGHNA and CDR2 is YSLEER. This CDR3 comprises 14 residues. The CDR3 is CASSQDGLPFEQYF.

The V gene is TRBV6-2 or TRBV6-3, the J gene TRBJ1-5; TCRdb lists TRBD1, though no DNA is available to test this call. The CDR3 covers 15 residues. Germline values: CDR1 MNHEY, CDR2 SVGEGT. The CDR3 spells CASTRDRADNQPQHF.

CDR3 in amino acids: CASSLEGIATNEKLFF. The rearrangement uses TRBV5-5 and TRBJ1-4; checking the TCRdb D call of TRBD1 is not possible without DNA. This CDR3 has 16 residues. Germline assignment: CDR1 SGHKS and CDR2 YYEKEE (reference sequence).